The rows below give T cell receptor beta chains drawn from one sample of a study of beta chain features in type 1 diabetes. The assay was immunoSEQ multiplex PCR, and TCRdb's table has in-frame clones only and misses some. The profile shows under 300,000 clones, 8% of them singletons. The sequenced sample was central memory CD4+ T cells from blood. Receptor source: a woman aged 18-35 years in good health. Each CDR3 is given with its conserved first and last residue. D genes are given only for firm matches. Some rows have no size entry. The others give once, few or many, or a class for an expanded clone.

cdr3_aa: CASSFDSNNEQFF
cdr3_nt: TGTGCCAGCAGCTTCGACAGCAACAATGAGCAGTTCTTC
cdr3_length: 13
clone_size: few
d_call: -
j_call: TRBJ2-1
v_call: TRBV7-2

cdr3_aa: CASSSLTGTVGYGYTF
cdr3_nt: TGTGCCAGCAGTTCCCTAACCGGGACAGTGGGATATGGCTACACCTTC
cdr3_length: 16
clone_size: -
d_call: TRBD1
j_call: TRBJ1-2
v_call: TRBV27

cdr3_aa: CASSAGNTVGETQYF
cdr3_nt: TGTGCCAGCAGCGCGGGAAACACGGTGGGAGAGACCCAGTACTTC
cdr3_length: 15
clone_size: -
d_call: -
j_call: TRBJ2-5
v_call: TRBV9

cdr3_aa: CASSMTGADTQYF
cdr3_nt: TGTGCCAGCAGCATGACAGGAGCAGATACGCAGTATTTT
cdr3_length: 13
clone_size: few
d_call: -
j_call: TRBJ2-3
v_call: TRBV6-5

cdr3_aa: CASSQQGMGGYTF
cdr3_nt: TGTGCCAGCAGCCAACAGGGAATGGGAGGCTACACCTTC
cdr3_length: 13
clone_size: -
d_call: -
j_call: TRBJ1-2
v_call: TRBV7-6

cdr3_aa: CASSLTRDTQYF
cdr3_nt: TGTGCCAGCAGTTTAACGAGGGATACGCAGTATTTT
cdr3_length: 12
clone_size: -
d_call: -
j_call: TRBJ2-3
v_call: TRBV28

cdr3_aa: CASSYPWGSGSYEQYF
cdr3_nt: TGTGCCAGCAGTTACCCATGGGGTAGCGGGAGCTACGAGCAGTACTTC
cdr3_length: 16
clone_size: -
d_call: TRBD2
j_call: TRBJ2-7
v_call: TRBV6-6

cdr3_aa: CASSFGKRGEKLFF
cdr3_nt: TGTGCCAGCAGCTTTGGGAAAAGGGGAGAAAAACTGTTTTTT
cdr3_length: 14
clone_size: few
d_call: -
j_call: TRBJ1-4
v_call: TRBV7-8

cdr3_aa: CASSFGFGYTF
cdr3_nt: TGTGCCAGCAGCTTCGGTTTTGGCTACACCTTC
cdr3_length: 11
clone_size: -
d_call: -
j_call: TRBJ1-2
v_call: TRBV7-9

cdr3_aa: CASSGTVKAFF
cdr3_nt: TGTGCCAGCAGCGGTACAGTAAAAGCTTTCTTT
cdr3_length: 11
clone_size: -
d_call: -
j_call: TRBJ1-1
v_call: TRBV5-5

cdr3_aa: CASSLNAGTQPQHF
cdr3_nt: TGTGCCAGCAGCTTAAATGCAGGGACTCAGCCCCAGCATTTT
cdr3_length: 14
clone_size: -
d_call: -
j_call: TRBJ1-5
v_call: TRBV7-6

cdr3_aa: CASTPLPQGLAGELFF
cdr3_nt: TGTGCCAGCACCCCCTTGCCCCAGGGGTTAGCCGGGGAGCTGTTTTTT
cdr3_length: 16
clone_size: few
d_call: -
j_call: TRBJ2-2
v_call: TRBV11-2

cdr3_aa: CAWSSGVEQYF
cdr3_nt: TGTGCCTGGAGCTCAGGAGTCGAGCAGTACTTC
cdr3_length: 11
clone_size: -
d_call: -
j_call: TRBJ2-7
v_call: TRBV30

cdr3_aa: CASWKGSTRFQPQHF
cdr3_nt: TGTGCCAGCTGGAAAGGGTCAACTCGATTTCAGCCCCAGCATTTT
cdr3_length: 15
clone_size: -
d_call: -
j_call: TRBJ1-5
v_call: TRBV27

cdr3_aa: CATSRDGGHYNEQFF
cdr3_nt: TGTGCCACCAGCAGGGACGGTGGTCATTACAATGAGCAGTTCTTC
cdr3_length: 15
clone_size: -
d_call: -
j_call: TRBJ2-1
v_call: TRBV15